These 16 T cell receptor beta chains originate from one sample sequenced in a study of shared clonotypes between healthy human individuals. CD45RO-negative CD8 cells positively selected for CCR7 made up the naive population, which excluded terminally differentiated effector memory CD45RA+ cells. TCRdb keeps only in-frame clones here, not all; method: immunoSEQ multiplex PCR. The sample holds millions of clones, roughly 91% seen once. The sequenced material came from naive CD8+ T cells from PBMCs. The receptors stem from a man aged 18 to 35 in good health. Some clones in this sample may be carry-over from other donors' samples.

The chain employs TRBV18 and TRBJ2-7; the D call may be TRBD1 or TRBD2 (5 bases each). Germline V gene sequence: CDR1 KGHSH, CDR2 LQKENI. This CDR3 has 16 residues. Trimming cost V 3 bases and J 0 bases, with 15 bases left between them. The CDR3 loop is CASSPKLGESSYEQYF. The CDR3 DNA follows: TGTGCCAGCTCACCTAAGCTGGGGGAGAGCTCCTACGAGCAGTACTTC.

This chain links TRBV19 with TRBJ1-5; 8 nucleotides align to TRBD1. Germline values: CDR1 LNHDA, CDR2 SQIVND (reference sequence). V was clipped by 1 base and J by 9 bases; unmatched bases: 5. The CDR3 loop spans 14 amino acids. This CDR3 is CASSIGTGGPPQHF. CDR3 nucleotides: TGTGCCAGTAGTATAGGAACAGGGGGACCGCCCCAGCATTTT.

The V call is TRBV4-1, the J call TRBJ1-5; D is unclear. The ends were cut back, 0 bases at V and 6 bases at J, with 12 bases in the middle. This CDR3 has 15 amino acids. The germline gives CDR1 MGHRA, CDR2 YSYEKL. CDR3 region: CASSQDPLEGQPQHF. The DNA for the CDR3 is TGCGCCAGCAGCCAAGACCCGCTGGAAGGTCAGCCCCAGCATTTT.

The V and J genes are TRBV6-1 and TRBJ2-1; 9 bases agree with TRBD1. The germline V gene encodes CDR1 MNHNS and CDR2 SASEGT. CDR3 length: 16 amino acids. J gave up 3 bases and V 4 bases, and 7 bases lay outside the gene matches. The CDR3, as DNA: TGTGCCAGCAGTGTAAATACAGGGGGCATCTACAATGAGCAGTTCTTC. It specifies CASSVNTGGIYNEQFF.

V and J are TRBV12-5 and TRBJ2-2; 11 nucleotides match TRBD2. The CDR3 has 16 residues. Unmatched junction bases numbered 5, after V lost 5 bases and J lost 3 bases. Germline-derived CDR1 and CDR2 are LGHNT and FRNRAP. CDR3 in DNA: TGTGCTAGTGGTACTAGCGGGAGAGGGGACACCGGGGAGCTGTTTTTT. Its translation: CASGTSGRGDTGELFF.

Worth noting for this clone: One end of the junction varies from germline; a read error may be responsible. The V and J genes are TRBV27 and TRBJ2-5; D tentatively fits TRBD1 or TRBD2 (5 bases each). CDR1 and CDR2 from the germline V gene are MNHEY and SMNVEV (reference sequence). The CDR3 has 16 residues. As DNA, the CDR3 is TGTGCCAGCAGTCATCCGCCCCAGGGACCCCAACAGACCCAGTACTTC. It is translated as CASSHPPQGPQQTQYF.

This chain uses TRBV7-2 with TRBJ2-7; unclear D gene. V lost 1 base and J 3 bases, leaving 10 bases between the germline ends. The germline V gene encodes CDR1 SGHTA and CDR2 FQGNSA. This CDR3 contains 14 residues. The CDR3 coding sequence is TGTGCCAGCAGCTTAGGCACGGCCGGCTACGAGCAGTACTTC. Translated, it gives CASSLGTAGYEQYF.

The CDR3 sequence is CASSPSWGVTVYEQYF. Here the CDR3 DNA reads TGTGCCAGCAGTCCCAGCTGGGGGGTCACCGTCTACGAGCAGTACTTC. This chain connects TRBV27 to TRBJ2-7; perhaps TRBD2 as D (6 bases). This CDR3 contains 16 residues. Trimming removed 5 bases at V and 3 bases at J, with 20 bases between. From germline, CDR1 is MNHEY and CDR2 SMNVEV (reference sequence).

The genes are TRBV10-2 and TRBJ2-1, with 10 bases that match TRBD2. V lost 2 bases, J lost 0 bases, and 4 bases stayed unmatched. The CDR3 runs to 17 residues. Germline V gene lookup returns CDR1 WSHSY and CDR2 SAAADI. The CDR3 nucleotides are TGCGCCAGCAGTGAGCCGGGACTAGCGCCCTCCTACAATGAGCAGTTCTTC. Its translation is CASSEPGLAPSYNEQFF.

The chain uses TRBV19 and TRBJ2-1, with a weak D call TRBD2 (6 bases). The V gene's germline CDR1 is LNHDA and CDR2 SQIVND (reference sequence). The CDR3 is 13 amino acids. V was trimmed by 3 bases and J by 9 bases, leaving 12 bases between them. CDR3 loop: CASSIKREAEQFF. The CDR3 DNA reads as TGTGCCAGTAGTATTAAGAGGGAGGCTGAGCAGTTCTTC.

V gene TRBV4-1 combines with J gene TRBJ2-1; D remains unclear. Trimming shortened V by 0 bases and J by 0 bases, and 15 bases separated the two germline ends. The CDR3 has 18 amino acids. Looked up from germline, CDR1 is MGHRA and CDR2 is YSYEKL. CDR3 protein: CASSQDPPLGSSYNEQFF. The CDR3 DNA is TGCGCCAGCAGCCAAGATCCGCCTCTAGGAAGCTCCTACAATGAGCAGTTCTTC.

The chain has TRBV2 and TRBJ2-3, with no clear D. This CDR3 is built from 13 residues. V was cut by 11 bases and J by 4 bases, with 16 bases left in between. Germline CDR1 is SNHLY and CDR2 is FYNNEI. The CDR3 loop reads CARSSFTPDTQYF. The CDR3 DNA follows: TGTGCCCGGAGCTCTTTTACCCCAGATACGCAGTATTTT. Variable domain in full (rest from reference TRBV2 and TRBJ2-3): EPEVTQTPSHQVTQMGQEVILRCVPISNHLYFYWYRQILGQKVEFLVSFYNNEISEKSEIFDDQFSVERPDGSNFTLKIRSTKLEDSAMYFCARSSFTPDTQYFGPGTRLTVL.

The chain has TRBV4-1 and TRBJ2-5; D is tentatively TRBD1 or TRBD2 (5 bases each). V was cut by 0 bases and J by 1 base, with 21 bases left in between. The CDR3 totals 19 residues. CDR1 and CDR2 from the germline V gene are MGHRA and YSYEKL. CDR3 amino acids: CASSQDSSRPRDLQETQYF. The CDR3 DNA reads TGCGCCAGCAGCCAAGATAGCTCCCGACCCCGGGACCTCCAAGAGACCCAGTACTTC.

The V and J genes are TRBV29-1 and TRBJ2-7; no clear D gene. V was pared by 5 bases and J by 1 base, with 6 bases between. In germline, CDR1 is SQVTM, CDR2 ANQGSEA. This CDR3 has 11 residues. CDR3 protein: CSVSISYEQYF. As DNA, the CDR3 is TGCAGCGTTTCCATATCCTACGAGCAGTACTTC.

This chain uses TRBV29-1 with TRBJ1-2; no clear D. Per the germline V gene, CDR1 is SQVTM and CDR2 is ANQGSEA. The CDR3 length is 12 residues. The V gene lost 6 bases and the J gene lost 3 bases, with 11 bases spanning the gap. The CDR3 spells CSVFRTDYGYTF. DNA for the CDR3: TGCAGCGTCTTCAGGACGGACTATGGCTACACCTTC.

This chain joins TRBV9 and TRBJ1-4, with TRBD1 identical over 7 bases. V dropped 0 bases and J dropped 8; count of bases not matched to a gene: 4. The CDR3 is 14 amino acids. The germline V gene encodes CDR1 SGDLS and CDR2 YYNGEE. The CDR3 protein is CASSVAGGLEKLFF. CDR3 DNA sequence: TGTGCCAGCAGCGTAGCAGGGGGTCTGGAAAAACTGTTTTTT.